Following are 22 T cell receptor beta chains from one sample sequenced in a study of radiation and T cells in renal cell carcinoma. Time point given: baseline pretreatment blood. Treatment here: 15 Gy SBRT to primary tumor, nephrectomy 4 weeks later. Clones were sequenced by immunoSEQ multiplex PCR, and TCRdb holds only the in-frame ones, with some missing. This table holds 55,000 to 65,000 clones, approximately 84% found once. The specimen was blood, collected from a patient whose treatment included radiotherapy and nephrectomy. The receptors shown here come from a man aged 55 to 70 with renal cell carcinoma.

V usage is TRBV5-6 and J usage is TRBJ2-7; TRBD1 matches at 11 bases. The CDR3 totals 16 residues. V lost 1 base and J lost 7; bases outside the gene matches: 10. The germline V gene encodes CDR1 SGHDT and CDR2 YYEEEE. CDR3 DNA: TGTGCCAGCAGCTTGCTAGGACAGGGGGCAACGGGGGAGCAGTACTTC. It translates to CASSLLGQGATGEQYF.

The chain couples TRBV5-1 to TRBJ2-1; D is perhaps TRBD2 (6 bases). V was cut by 0 bases and J by 6 bases, with 16 bases left in between. The CDR3 consists of 16 residues. Germline V gene lookup returns CDR1 SGHRS and CDR2 YFSETQ. CDR3 nucleotides: TGCGCCAGCAGCTTGGAAGGCGGGAATGTAATCAATGAGCAGTTCTTC. Protein product: CASSLEGGNVINEQFF.

In its sample, this clone was seen many times. V and J are TRBV28 and TRBJ1-1, with TRBD1 matching over 8 bases. V trimming: 7 bases; J trimming: 1 base; junction bases outside the gene matches: 5. Germline CDR1 reads MDHEN; CDR2 reads SYDVKM. The CDR3 covers 14 residues. Written as DNA, the CDR3 is TGTGCCAGCAAAATACAGGGGGAGAACACTGAAGCTTTCTTT. Translated: CASKIQGENTEAFF.

The genes are TRBV30 and TRBJ1-2; tentatively, D is TRBD1 (6 bases). In germline, CDR1 is GTSNPN, CDR2 SVGIG (reference sequence). V was clipped by 0 bases and J by 4 bases, with 12 bases between them. This CDR3 is built from 14 residues. As DNA, the CDR3 is TGTGCCTGGAGTGTACGGGGGGCGAGCTATGGCTACACCTTC. Translated, it gives CAWSVRGASYGYTF.

The CDR3 nucleotides read TGTGCCAGCTCCGAGGTAGCCAACAATGAGCAGTTCTTC. It translates to CASSEVANNEQFF. The chain couples TRBV6-6 to TRBJ2-1; D remains unclear. The CDR3 spans 13 residues. Germline V gene data show CDR1 as MNHNY and CDR2 as SVGAGI (reference sequence). Trimming pared 8 bases from V and 5 bases from J, leaving 13 bases between.

This chain joins TRBV6-6 and TRBJ2-1, with 11 nucleotides matching TRBD2. Germline CDR1 and CDR2: MNHNY and SVGAGI (reference sequence). This CDR3 has 16 amino acids. Losses at the gene ends were 1 base for V and 5 bases for J; bases not matched to a gene: 4. The CDR3 nucleotides read TGTGCCAGCAGTTACTATGGGACTAGCGGAGACAATGAGCAGTTCTTC. Its protein product is CASSYYGTSGDNEQFF.

The chain combines TRBV7-9 with TRBJ2-1; 12 nucleotides match TRBD2. With V trimmed by 5 bases and J by 8 bases, 10 bases remained unmatched. The V gene's germline CDR1 is SEHNR and CDR2 FQNEAQ (reference sequence). The CDR3 loop spans 16 amino acids. The CDR3, as DNA: TGTGCCAGCAGCCCAGGGACTAGCGGGTTTTCTGATGAGCAGTTCTTC. It encodes CASSPGTSGFSDEQFF.

This chain links TRBV6-5 with TRBJ1-6; tentative D call: TRBD1 (6 bases). The V and J ends lost 7 bases and 6 bases respectively, with 13 bases between them. CDR1 and CDR2 from the germline V gene are MNHEY and SVGAGI. The CDR3 consists of 14 residues. This CDR3 is CASKGGGSNSPLHF. The CDR3 nucleotides read TGTGCCAGCAAAGGGGGGGGCAGTAATTCACCCCTCCACTTT.

This sequence joins TRBV5-6 and TRBJ2-5; 12 nucleotides line up with TRBD2. Germline CDR1 and CDR2: SGHDT and YYEEEE. The CDR3 consists of 16 residues. V gave up 0 bases and J gave up 1 base; unmatched junction bases: 1. CDR3 loop: CASSLGTSGIQETQYF. Written as DNA, the CDR3 is TGTGCCAGCAGCTTGGGGACTAGCGGGATCCAAGAGACCCAGTACTTC.

This clone was observed a handful of times. J is TRBJ2-2 and V is TRBV5-4; the D gene could be TRBD1 or TRBD2 (6 bases each). The CDR3 extends over 16 amino acids. The V gene lost 7 bases and the J gene lost 2 bases, with 18 bases spanning the gap. The germline CDR1 and CDR2 sequences are SGHNT and YYREEE (reference sequence). This CDR3 reads CASSLGGPLNTGELFF. CDR3 in DNA: TGTGCCAGCTCACTCGGGGGCCCCCTCAACACCGGGGAGCTGTTTTTT.

V and J are TRBV27 and TRBJ2-5; D is possibly TRBD1 or TRBD2 (7 bases each). CDR1 and CDR2 (germline): MNHEY, SMNVEV (reference sequence). Trimming removed 2 bases from V and 5 bases from J, with 15 bases in between. The CDR3 has 15 amino acids. CDR3: CASSLTRQGGETQYF. CDR3 nucleotide sequence: TGTGCCAGCAGTTTAACGCGCCAGGGGGGGGAGACCCAGTACTTC.

The chain employs TRBV6-1 and TRBJ1-5; no definite D call. This CDR3 is 13 amino acids long. Germline V gene lookup returns CDR1 MNHNS and CDR2 SASEGT. The germline V and J ends were trimmed by 4 bases and 5 bases, with 9 bases remaining between them. The CDR3 nucleotides read TGTGCCAGCAGTGTCAAAAGCGATCAGCCCCAGCATTTT. Translation: CASSVKSDQPQHF.

The rearrangement uses TRBV2 and TRBJ2-5; D call uncertain. The CDR3 consists of 13 residues. Germline V gene lookup returns CDR1 SNHLY and CDR2 FYNNEI. Trimming cost V 5 bases and J 1 base, with 8 bases left between them. CDR3 region: CASSRVSQETQYF. The CDR3 region has the DNA TGTGCCAGCAGTCGAGTTTCCCAAGAGACCCAGTACTTC.

The rearrangement uses TRBV5-6 and TRBJ1-5, with D tentatively TRBD1 (6 bases). V lost 4 bases to trimming and J lost 4 bases, with 18 bases between them. The V gene's germline CDR1 is SGHDT and CDR2 YYEEEE. The CDR3 has 16 residues. DNA of the CDR3: TGTGCCAGCAGCCTCAATCCAGGGGTTGGAAATCAGCCCCAGCATTTT. Encoded protein: CASSLNPGVGNQPQHF.

The chain uses TRBV7-2 and TRBJ1-1, with D uncertain. CDR3 length: 15 residues. Germline assignment: CDR1 SGHTA and CDR2 FQGNSA. V was shortened by 1 base and J by 0 bases, with 9 bases between the two germline ends. CDR3 amino acids: CASSLVGPMNTEAFF. CDR3 nucleotide sequence: TGTGCCAGCAGCTTAGTTGGGCCGATGAACACTGAAGCTTTCTTT. The whole variable domain, remainder taken from reference TRBV7-2 and TRBJ1-1, is GAGVSQSPSNKVTEKGKDVELRCDPISGHTALYWYRQSLGQGLEFLIYFQGNSAPDKSGLPSDRFSAERTGGSVSTLTIQRTQQEDSAVYLCASSLVGPMNTEAFFGQGTRLTVV.

The V gene is TRBV7-2, the J gene TRBJ2-7; D possibly uses TRBD1 or TRBD2 (6 bases each). Trimming took off 5 bases at V and 1 base at J, with 15 bases between the two ends. In germline, CDR1 is SGHTA, CDR2 FQGNSA. The CDR3 runs to 15 residues. The CDR3 DNA follows: TGTGCCAGCAGCCGCTCAACAGGGACTTCCTACGAGCAGTACTTC. This codes for CASSRSTGTSYEQYF.

The chain combines TRBV7-3 with TRBJ2-1, with 9 bases matching TRBD1. V lost 2 bases to trimming and J lost 5 bases; unmatched junction nucleotides: 10. Germline V gene lookup returns CDR1 SGHTA and CDR2 FQGTGA. CDR3 length: 17 amino acids. This CDR3 reads CASSLLPRGQGHNEQFF. The CDR3 coding sequence is TGTGCCAGCAGCTTACTCCCCCGGGGACAGGGACACAATGAGCAGTTCTTC.

A few counts support this clone. This rearrangement joins TRBV5-1 to TRBJ2-2; D is uncertain. This CDR3 region has 14 residues. Germline V gene data show CDR1 as SGHRS and CDR2 as YFSETQ. Trimming removed 4 bases from V and 2 bases from J, with 9 bases in between. In nucleotides, the CDR3 is TGCGCCAGCAGCCCCCTTGACAACACCGGGGAGCTGTTTTTT. Residues: CASSPLDNTGELFF.

This clone was detected only once. The rearrangement links TRBV5-1 to TRBJ2-3, with 7 nucleotides matching TRBD1. The V gene's germline CDR1 is SGHRS and CDR2 YFSETQ. The CDR3 runs to 15 residues. The V segment lost 2 bases and the J segment 2 bases; nucleotides outside the gene matches: 5. The CDR3: CASSLQGYYTDTQYF. The CDR3 region has the DNA TGCGCCAGCAGCTTACAGGGGTACTACACAGATACGCAGTATTTT.

The rearrangement joins TRBV18 to TRBJ1-1; D is ambiguous. Trimming left V 10 bases short and J 1 base short, with 16 bases between. This CDR3 has 14 residues. The germline V gene encodes CDR1 KGHSH and CDR2 LQKENI. The CDR3 here is CATSRLEGNTEAFF. The CDR3 DNA follows: TGTGCCACCTCTCGCCTCGAGGGGAACACTGAAGCTTTCTTT.

A few counts support this clone. The chain combines TRBV4-3 with TRBJ2-2; D is uncertain. This CDR3 is built from 14 residues. Germline-derived CDR1 and CDR2 are LGHNA and YSLEER. V was clipped by 6 bases and J by 0 bases, with 8 bases between them. For the CDR3, the DNA is TGCGCCAGCAGGAGTCAACCGAACACCGGGGAGCTGTTTTTT. Protein: CASRSQPNTGELFF.

The chain recombines TRBV6-6 with TRBJ1-2; the match to TRBD1 covers 10 bases. CDR3 length: 15 amino acids. The germline gives CDR1 MNHNY, CDR2 SVGAGI (reference sequence). With 6 bases clipped from V and 2 bases from J, the junction kept 6 bases outside the gene matches. In nucleotides, the CDR3 is TGTGCCAGCAGGACTCCGGGACAGGGGAACTATGGCTACACCTTC. This encodes CASRTPGQGNYGYTF.